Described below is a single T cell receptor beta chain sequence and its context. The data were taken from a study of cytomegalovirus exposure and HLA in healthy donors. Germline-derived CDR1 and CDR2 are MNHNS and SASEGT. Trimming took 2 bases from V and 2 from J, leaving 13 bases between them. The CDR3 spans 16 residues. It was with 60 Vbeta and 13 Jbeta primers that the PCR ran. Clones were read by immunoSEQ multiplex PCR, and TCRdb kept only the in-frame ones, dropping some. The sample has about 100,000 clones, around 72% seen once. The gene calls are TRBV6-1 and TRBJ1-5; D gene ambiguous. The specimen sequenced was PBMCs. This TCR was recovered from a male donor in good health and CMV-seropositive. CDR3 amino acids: CASSESEGYGNQPQHF. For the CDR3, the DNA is TGTGCCAGCAGTGAAAGTGAGGGTTATGGCAATCAGCCCCAGCATTTT.